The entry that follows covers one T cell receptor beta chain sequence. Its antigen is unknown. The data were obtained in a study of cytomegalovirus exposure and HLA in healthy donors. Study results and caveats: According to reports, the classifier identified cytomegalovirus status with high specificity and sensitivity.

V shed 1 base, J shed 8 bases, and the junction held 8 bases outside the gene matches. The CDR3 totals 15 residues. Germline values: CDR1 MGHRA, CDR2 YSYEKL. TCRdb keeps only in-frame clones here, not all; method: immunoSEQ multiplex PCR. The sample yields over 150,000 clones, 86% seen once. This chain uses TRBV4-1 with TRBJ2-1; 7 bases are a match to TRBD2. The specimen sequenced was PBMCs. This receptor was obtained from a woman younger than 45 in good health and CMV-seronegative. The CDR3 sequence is CASSQAEGLSDEQFF. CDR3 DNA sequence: TGCGCCAGCAGCCAAGCCGAGGGACTATCGGATGAGCAGTTCTTC.